What follows is one TCR beta chain and its context. The antigen remains undetermined. The time point was: healthy volunteer bleed at 2 weeks. Unfractionated whole blood was the source from which total RNA was extracted. The data derive from a study of human T cells and chemical hapten exposure. It was the library that attached unique molecular identifiers to individual cDNA molecules. Original processing notes: Counts of TCRs in each sample centred on a median of about 99,000 and extended from about 20,000 to 690,000. TCRdb re-called the RACE reads with MiXCR, one entry per CDR3 protein. For this entry, the V and J calls and clone size follow TCRdb and not the study's own pipeline. The sample has 45,000 or so distinct CDR3 sequences, 4.4% seen once. Study-wide points: TCRs above 1 in 1000 frequency did not change with DPC sensitization.

V dropped 5 bases and J dropped 8 bases, with 18 bases sitting between them. This CDR3 region has 14 residues. This sequence was found in a human donor in good health. Some clones in this sample may be carry-over from other donors' samples. This chain connects TRBV12-3 or TRBV12-4 to TRBJ1-2; D ambiguous. The sequenced sample was whole blood. The DNA of the CDR3 is TGTGCCAGCAGTCCCCGGCGCGGGGTGTGGGGCTACACCTTC. Protein sequence: CASSPRRGVWGYTF.